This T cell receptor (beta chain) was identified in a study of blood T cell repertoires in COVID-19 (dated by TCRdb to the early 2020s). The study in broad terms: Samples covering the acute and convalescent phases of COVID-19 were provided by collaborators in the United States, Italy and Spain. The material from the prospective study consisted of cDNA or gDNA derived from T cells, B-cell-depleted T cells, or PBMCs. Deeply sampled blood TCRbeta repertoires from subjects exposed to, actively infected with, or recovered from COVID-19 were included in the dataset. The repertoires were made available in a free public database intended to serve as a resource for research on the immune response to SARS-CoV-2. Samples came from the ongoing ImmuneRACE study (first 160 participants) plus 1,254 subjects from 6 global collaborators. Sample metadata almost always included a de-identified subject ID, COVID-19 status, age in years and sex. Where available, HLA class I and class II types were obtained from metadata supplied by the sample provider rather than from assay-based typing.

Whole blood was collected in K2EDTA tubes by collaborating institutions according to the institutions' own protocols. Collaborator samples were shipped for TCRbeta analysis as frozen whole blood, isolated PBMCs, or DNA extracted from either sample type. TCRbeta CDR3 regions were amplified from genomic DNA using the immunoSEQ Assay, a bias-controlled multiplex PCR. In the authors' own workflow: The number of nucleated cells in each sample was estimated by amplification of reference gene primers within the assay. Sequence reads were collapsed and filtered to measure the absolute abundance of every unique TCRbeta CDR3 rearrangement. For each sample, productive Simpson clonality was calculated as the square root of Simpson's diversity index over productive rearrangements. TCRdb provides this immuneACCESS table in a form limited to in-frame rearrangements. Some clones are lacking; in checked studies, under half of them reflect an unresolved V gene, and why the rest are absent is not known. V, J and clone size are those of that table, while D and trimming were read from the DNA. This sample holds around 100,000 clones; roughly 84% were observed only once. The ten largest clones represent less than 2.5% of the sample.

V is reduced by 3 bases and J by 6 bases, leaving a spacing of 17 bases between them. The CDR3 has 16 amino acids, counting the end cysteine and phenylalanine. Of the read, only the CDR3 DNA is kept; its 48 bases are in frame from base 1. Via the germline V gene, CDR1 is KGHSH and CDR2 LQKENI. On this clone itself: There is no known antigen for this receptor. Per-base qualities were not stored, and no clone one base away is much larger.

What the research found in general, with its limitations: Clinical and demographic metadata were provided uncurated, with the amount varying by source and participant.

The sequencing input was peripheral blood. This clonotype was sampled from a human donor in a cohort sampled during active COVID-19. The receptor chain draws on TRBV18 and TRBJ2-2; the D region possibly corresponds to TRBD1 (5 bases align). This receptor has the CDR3 CASSPSRAPVAGELFF. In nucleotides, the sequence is TGTGCCAGCTCACCGTCCAGGGCCCCAGTTGCCGGGGAGCTGTTTTTT.